This is a list of T cell receptor beta chains from one sample in a study of cytomegalovirus exposure and HLA in healthy donors. Measured with immunoSEQ multiplex PCR; TCRdb has only the in-frame clones, and not every one. This table holds approximately 150,000 clones. Sample: PBMCs. The receptors here all came from a male donor in good health and CMV-seronegative. Both conserved end residues are part of each CDR3. The D gene is left open where the match is weak.

TRBJ2-5 NA TRBV14 TGTGCCAGCAGCCAAGGGCTCCCCAGGGGCCAAGAGACCCAGTACTTC CASSQGLPRGQETQYF
TRBJ1-2 NA TRBV15 TGTGCCACCAGCAGAGAACCCCCCCGACAGGTGTCGGAATCCAACTATGGCTACACCTTC CATSREPPRQVSESNYGYTF
TRBJ1-5 TRBD1 TRBV5-3 TGTGCCAGAAGCTGTTCCTTAAGACAGGGGGAGGGTGGCAATCAGCCCCAGCATTTT CARSCSLRQGEGGNQPQHF
TRBJ1-6 NA TRBV28 TGTGCCAGCACCCTCCTAAGGCGGAGGAGCTCCTATAATTCACCCCTCCACTTT CASTLLRRRSSYNSPLHF
TRBJ1-6 NA TRBV5-8 TGTGCCAGCAGCTTAGGGAGGGCAGGTTCACCCCTCCACTTT CASSLGRAGSPLHF
TRBJ1-4 TRBD1 TRBV18 TGTGCCAGCTCACCACCGGCCTCGCTAGGGGGCACTAATGAAAAACTGTTTTTT CASSPPASLGGTNEKLFF
TRBJ2-5 NA TRBV5-1 TGCGCCAGCAGCTTGTCGTCGACAGACGCGGTCCAGTACTTC CASSLSSTDAVQYF
TRBJ2-1 NA TRBV30 TGTGCCTGGAGTGTGGGGCGAACAGGGTTCTACAATGAGCAGTTCTTC CAWSVGRTGFYNEQFF
TRBJ2-1 TRBD2 TRBV29-1 TGCAGCGCTGAAACTAGCGGGAGGGGTAATGAGCAGTTCTTC CSAETSGRGNEQFF
TRBJ2-7 NA TRBV2 TGTGCCAGCAGCCCAGCGACAGCAGCTTCCTACGAGCAGTACTTC CASSPATAASYEQYF
TRBJ2-7 NA TRBV7-9 TGTGCCAGCAGTATAGGGGGGGGGAGCTCCTACGAGCAGTACTTC CASSIGGGSSYEQYF
TRBJ2-7 NA TRBV5-4 TGTGCCAGCAGCTTGTCAGGGGGTCGGGGAGGCGACGAGCAGTACTTC CASSLSGGRGGDEQYF
TRBJ2-7 TRBD2 TRBV5-1 TGCGCCAGCCGAGTACTAGCGGGAGGGCCAGAGCAGTACTTC CASRVLAGGPEQYF
TRBJ1-1 NA TRBV6-5 TGTGCCAGCAAACAAGACACGAACACTGAAGCTTTCTTT CASKQDTNTEAFF
TRBJ2-7 NA TRBV15 TGTGCCACCAGCGGAAACAGAGACGAGCAGTACTTC CATSGNRDEQYF
TRBJ1-1 TRBD1 TRBV30 TGTGCCTGGAGCGGTGGACAGGGAGTGTATGCGATAGGGAACACTGAAGCTTTCTTT CAWSGGQGVYAIGNTEAFF
TRBJ1-5 TRBD1 TRBV28 TGTGCCAGCAGTGAGGGGACAGGCAGGGGTCAGCCCCAGCATTTT CASSEGTGRGQPQHF
TRBJ2-1 TRBD1 TRBV5-6 TGTGCCAGCAGCTACTCCGAGGGGGCAATCTACAATGAGCAGTTCTTC CASSYSEGAIYNEQFF
TRBJ2-2 NA TRBV4-2 TGTGCCAGCAGCAAGGACGGGGGAGGAACCGGCACCGGGGAGCTGTTTTTT CASSKDGGGTGTGELFF
TRBJ2-6 NA TRBV19 TGTGCCAGTGGTCTACAATCCAGAGGCTCTGGGGCCAACGTCCTGACTTTC CASGLQSRGSGANVLTF
TRBJ1-2 NA TRBV7-2 TGTGCCAGCAGCTTAGTTTCAGTTGTACAGAACTATGGCTACACCTTC CASSLVSVVQNYGYTF
TRBJ2-7 NA TRBV5-1 TGCGCCAGCAGCTTGGGGGCTGAATGGGAGCAGTACTTC CASSLGAEWEQYF
TRBJ1-1 NA TRBV9 TGTGCCAGCAGCGTAGGGGGGGACCCTCACACTGAAGCTTTCTTT CASSVGGDPHTEAFF
TRBJ1-1 NA TRBV9 TGTGCCAGCAGCGTAGCGGGGGAATGGGAAAACACTGAAGCTTTCTTT CASSVAGEWENTEAFF
TRBJ2-7 NA TRBV5-5 TGTGCCAGCAGCTTGGCCAGTGGTGTCTGGGAGCAGTACTTC CASSLASGVWEQYF
TRBJ2-7 TRBD1 TRBV4-3 TGCGCCAGCAGCCAAGTCTACCGGGACAGCTACGAGCAGTACTTC CASSQVYRDSYEQYF
TRBJ1-2 TRBD1 TRBV29-1 TGCAGCGTTACAGGGGTTGACTATGGCTACACCTTC CSVTGVDYGYTF
TRBJ1-5 TRBD1 TRBV30 TGTGCCTGGGGAGACAGGGTAAATCAGCCCCAGCATTTT CAWGDRVNQPQHF
TRBJ1-6 NA TRBV4-1 TGCGCCAGCAGCCAAGATCCCAACTCTCTCGTCTTTATCCCCCTCCACTTT CASSQDPNSLVFIPLHF
TRBJ2-3 TRBD2 TRBV29-1 TGCAGCGTTGAAAGTGGACTAGCGGGTCCCTTGAAGGGGACAGATACGCAGTATTTT CSVESGLAGPLKGTDTQYF
TRBJ2-7 TRBD1 TRBV29-1 TGCAGCGTTGTCCCCGGTCCGGGACAGGGGCCCTACGAGCAGTACTTC CSVVPGPGQGPYEQYF
TRBJ1-1 TRBD1 TRBV5-1 TGCGCCAGCAGCTCCACAGGGGCCTATGAAGCTTTCTTT CASSSTGAYEAFF
TRBJ1-1 TRBD1 TRBV7-2 TGTGCCAGCAGCTTAGCCGGACAGGGGGCTGCTGGGAACACTGAAGCTTTCTTT CASSLAGQGAAGNTEAFF
TRBJ2-3 TRBD2 TRBV30 TGTGCCTGGAGGAAGGGTCTAGCGGCGTTCACAGATACGCAGTATTTT CAWRKGLAAFTDTQYF
TRBJ1-2 NA TRBV15 TGTGCCACCAGCAGAGATTCTGGGAGAGATGGCTACACCTTC CATSRDSGRDGYTF
TRBJ1-5 NA TRBV6-1 TGTGCCAGCAGTGAACAGGGCCCGCCCCAGCATTTT CASSEQGPPQHF
TRBJ2-3 NA TRBV9 TGTGCCAGCAGCCCAGAATACGAAATCGACAATTCTAGCACAGATACGCAGTATTTT CASSPEYEIDNSSTDTQYF
TRBJ2-5 TRBD2 TRBV28 TGTGCCAGCAGTTTCCCGACTAGCGGGCAATACGAGACCCAGTACTTC CASSFPTSGQYETQYF
TRBJ1-5 NA TRBV6-1 TGTGCCAGCAGTGAAGCGCGGGGACAGCCCCAGCATTTT CASSEARGQPQHF
TRBJ1-1 NA TRBV18 TGTGCCAGCTCACCCGAAAGCCCGGCTAGGAACACTGAAGCTTTCTTT CASSPESPARNTEAFF
TRBJ1-5 NA TRBV28 TGTGCCAGCAGTTTGGGGTCCGGGGGAGGGGGTTTAGGACAGCCCCAGCATTTT CASSLGSGGGGLGQPQHF
TRBJ1-5 NA TRBV2 TGTGCCAGCAGGGGTGGGAGAATGGGTAATCAGCCCCAGCATTTT CASRGGRMGNQPQHF
TRBJ2-7 TRBD1 TRBV30 TGTGCCTGGAGTGCGGGACAGGCGGGCCCCTACGAGCAGTACTTC CAWSAGQAGPYEQYF
TRBJ1-2 NA TRBV12-5 TGTGCTAGTGGTTTGCAAACGGGGTGGCCGGATGGCTACACCTTC CASGLQTGWPDGYTF
TRBJ1-2 TRBD1 TRBV2 TGTGCCAGCAGAATCAAACCGGGACAGACAAACTATGGCTACACCTTC CASRIKPGQTNYGYTF
TRBJ2-5 TRBD1 TRBV5-1 TGCGCCAGCAGCTATCCCCGGGACAGGGAGGATCGAGAGACCCAGTACTTC CASSYPRDREDRETQYF
TRBJ2-5 NA TRBV5-1 TGCGCCAGCAGCTTTACCCCCCGGGGAGTCAAAGAGACCCAGTACTTC CASSFTPRGVKETQYF
TRBJ1-1 NA TRBV2 TGTGCCAGCAGTGAACAGGGGAACACTGAAGCTTTCTTT CASSEQGNTEAFF
TRBJ1-5 NA TRBV7-8 TGTGCCAGCAGCCAGAGGGGGGGGCTGAGCAATCAGCCCCAGCATTTT CASSQRGGLSNQPQHF
TRBJ1-2 TRBD1 TRBV30 TGTGCCTGGCGGCCTTCGGACAGGGCCCTTTCGGGCGGCTACACCTTC CAWRPSDRALSGGYTF